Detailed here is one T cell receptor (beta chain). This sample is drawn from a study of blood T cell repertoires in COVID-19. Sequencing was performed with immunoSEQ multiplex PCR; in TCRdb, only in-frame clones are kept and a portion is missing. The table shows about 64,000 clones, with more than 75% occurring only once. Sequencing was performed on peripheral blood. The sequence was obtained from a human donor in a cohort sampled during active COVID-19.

Here the CDR3 DNA reads TGTGCCTGGAGTAGGCAGGGCGCTAACTATGGCTACACCTTC. Its protein product is CAWSRQGANYGYTF. V gene TRBV30 combines with J gene TRBJ1-2; D is perhaps TRBD1 (5 bases). The V gene's germline CDR1 is GTSNPN and CDR2 SVGIG (reference sequence). This CDR3 comprises 14 residues. V lost 2 bases, J lost 0 bases, and 10 bases lay in between.